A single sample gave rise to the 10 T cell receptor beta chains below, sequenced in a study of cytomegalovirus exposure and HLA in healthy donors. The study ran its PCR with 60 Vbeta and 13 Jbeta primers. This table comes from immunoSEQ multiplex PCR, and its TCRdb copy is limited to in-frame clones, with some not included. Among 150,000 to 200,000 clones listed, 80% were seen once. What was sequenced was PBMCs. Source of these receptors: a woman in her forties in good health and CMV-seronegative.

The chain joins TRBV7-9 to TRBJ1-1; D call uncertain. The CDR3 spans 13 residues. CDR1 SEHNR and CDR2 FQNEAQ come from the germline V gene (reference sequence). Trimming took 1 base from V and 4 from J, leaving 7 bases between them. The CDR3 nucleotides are TGTGCCAGCAGCTTAGAAGGGAGCACTGAAGCTTTCTTT. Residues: CASSLEGSTEAFF.

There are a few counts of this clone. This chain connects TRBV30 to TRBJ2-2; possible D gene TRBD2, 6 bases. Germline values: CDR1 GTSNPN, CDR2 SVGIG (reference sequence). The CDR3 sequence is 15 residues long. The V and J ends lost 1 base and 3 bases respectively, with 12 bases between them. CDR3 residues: CAWSALGLYTGELFF. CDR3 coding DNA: TGTGCCTGGAGTGCCTTGGGACTGTACACCGGGGAGCTGTTTTTT.

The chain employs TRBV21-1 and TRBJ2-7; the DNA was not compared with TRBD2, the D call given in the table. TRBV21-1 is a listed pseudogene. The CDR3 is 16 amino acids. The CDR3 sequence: CASSHVVRGPPYEQYV. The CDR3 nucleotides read TGTGCCAGCAGCCACGTGGTCCGGGGTCCTCCCTACGAGCAGTACGTC.

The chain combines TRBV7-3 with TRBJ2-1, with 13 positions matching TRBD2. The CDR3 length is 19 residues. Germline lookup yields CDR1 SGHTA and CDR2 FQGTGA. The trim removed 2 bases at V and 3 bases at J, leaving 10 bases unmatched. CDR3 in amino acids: CASSLLGTSGMILYNEQFF. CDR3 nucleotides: TGTGCCAGCAGCTTACTGGGGACTAGCGGGATGATTCTCTACAATGAGCAGTTCTTC.

The chain's CDR3 is CASSVGVSWAQYF. As DNA, the CDR3 is TGTGCCAGCAGCGTCGGGGTTTCTTGGGCGCAGTATTTT. The genes are TRBV7-2 and TRBJ2-3, with D possibly TRBD2 on 5 matching bases. V lost 5 bases and J 10 bases, leaving 16 bases between the germline ends. CDR1 is SGHTA, CDR2 FQGNSA, per germline. The length of the CDR3 is 13 residues.

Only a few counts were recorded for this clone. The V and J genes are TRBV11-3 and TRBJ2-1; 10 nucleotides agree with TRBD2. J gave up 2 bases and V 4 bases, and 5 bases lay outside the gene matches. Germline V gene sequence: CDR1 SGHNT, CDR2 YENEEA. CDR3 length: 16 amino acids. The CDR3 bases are TGTGCCAGCAGCTCCCTACTAGCGGGACCCTACAATGAGCAGTTCTTC. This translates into CASSSLLAGPYNEQFF.

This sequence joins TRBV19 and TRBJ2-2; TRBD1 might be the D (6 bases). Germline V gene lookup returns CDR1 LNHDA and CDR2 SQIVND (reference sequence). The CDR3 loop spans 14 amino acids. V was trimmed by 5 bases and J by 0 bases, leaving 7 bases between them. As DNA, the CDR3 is TGTGCCAGTAGTTGGGACACGAACACCGGGGAGCTGTTTTTT. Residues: CASSWDTNTGELFF.

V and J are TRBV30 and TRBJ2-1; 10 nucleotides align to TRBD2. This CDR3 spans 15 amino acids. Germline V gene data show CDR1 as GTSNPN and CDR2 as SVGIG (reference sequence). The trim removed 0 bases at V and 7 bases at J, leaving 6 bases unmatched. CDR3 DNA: TGTGCCTGGAGTGTCGGACTAGCGGATTCTAATGAGCAGTTCTTC. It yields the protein CAWSVGLADSNEQFF.

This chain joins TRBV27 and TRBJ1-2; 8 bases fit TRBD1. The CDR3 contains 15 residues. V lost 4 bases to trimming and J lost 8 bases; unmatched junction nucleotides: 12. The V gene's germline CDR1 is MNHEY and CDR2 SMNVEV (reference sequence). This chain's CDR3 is CASSYIPTGEGGYTF. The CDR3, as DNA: TGTGCCAGCAGTTACATCCCGACAGGGGAAGGGGGCTACACCTTC.

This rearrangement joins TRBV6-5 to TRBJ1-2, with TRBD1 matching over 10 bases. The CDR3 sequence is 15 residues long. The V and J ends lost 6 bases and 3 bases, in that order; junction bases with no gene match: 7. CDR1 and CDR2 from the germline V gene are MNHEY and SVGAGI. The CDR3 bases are TGTGCCAGCAGCTCCGGGACAGGGGTTGACTATGGCTACACCTTC. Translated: CASSSGTGVDYGYTF.